A selection of T cell receptor beta chains follows, all from one sample in a study of T cell responses to AZD1222 COVID-19 vaccine. Clones were read by immunoSEQ multiplex PCR, and TCRdb kept only the in-frame ones, dropping some. The table has about 100,000 clones, approximately 90% seen once; the top ten hold around 6.6%. The sequencing used peripheral blood, collected 28 days after the second AZD1222 dose. These receptors all come from an adult who received the AZD1222 COVID-19 vaccine. The CDR3 runs from the conserved cysteine through the conserved F or W. Fields, in order: V gene, J gene, clone size, D gene, CDR3 DNA, CDR3 protein. D genes are given only for firm matches. Where a row states a size, it is once, few, many or the class of an expanded clone; other rows omit it.

TRBV11-2	TRBJ1-1	.	.	TGTGCCAGCAGCATAACAGAGAACACTGAAGCTTTCTTT	CASSITENTEAFF
TRBV10-2	TRBJ1-2	.	.	TGCGCCAGCAGTGAACCGGGCGGTGGCTACACCTTC	CASSEPGGGYTF
TRBV27	TRBJ2-4	.	.	TGTGCCAGCAGTGAGTTGGGCAGGGTAGCCAAAAACATTCAGTACTTC	CASSELGRVAKNIQYF
TRBV27	TRBJ2-1	.	.	TGTGCCAGCAGTTTCCTTCCCCTCGCAAATGAGCAGTTCTTC	CASSFLPLANEQFF
TRBV5-5	TRBJ2-1	.	.	TGTGCCAGCAGCGCTATGCCGACTAGTGAGTATGAGCAGTTCTTC	CASSAMPTSEYEQFF
TRBV5-6	TRBJ2-1	.	.	TGTGCCAGCAGCTCTGACGCCATTTCCTACAATGAGCAGTTCTTC	CASSSDAISYNEQFF
TRBV15	TRBJ2-5	once	.	TGTGCCACCAGCATCATAGTGGGGCGAGAAGAGACCCAGTACTTC	CATSIIVGREETQYF
TRBV25-1	TRBJ2-1	.	.	TGTGCCAGCAGTGAAGCTATCAGTATCTACAATGAGCAGTTCTTC	CASSEAISIYNEQFF
TRBV5-4	TRBJ1-6	.	.	TGTGCCAGCAGCTTGTGGGTGGGCCTAGGCAATTCACCCCTCCACTTT	CASSLWVGLGNSPLHF
TRBV7-2	TRBJ1-4	.	TRBD1	TGTGCCAGCAGCTCGCAGGGGGTTAGTAATGAAAAACTGTTTTTT	CASSSQGVSNEKLFF
TRBV12-3/TRBV12-4	TRBJ1-5	.	TRBD1	TGTGCCAGCAGTTTAGAGGGGGCAAAGCCCCAGCATTTT	CASSLEGAKPQHF
TRBV19	TRBJ2-1	.	.	TGTGCCAGTACTCTAGGTGCCGGTGAGCAGTTCTTC	CASTLGAGEQFF
TRBV4-1	TRBJ2-2	.	.	TGCGCCAGCAGCCAAGAGTGGGGTTTCGGGGAGCTGTTTTTT	CASSQEWGFGELFF
TRBV11-2	TRBJ1-3	.	.	TGTGCCAGCAGCTCACCCCAGGGGAGTGGAAACACCATATATTTT	CASSSPQGSGNTIYF
TRBV4-1	TRBJ2-3	.	.	TGCGCCAGCAGCCCGACGGGGAACCCACCCCAAGATACGCAGTATTTT	CASSPTGNPPQDTQYF
TRBV19	TRBJ2-7	.	.	TGTGCCAGTAGTATTGGAGCAGGGGTAAACGAGCAGTACTTC	CASSIGAGVNEQYF
TRBV7-9	TRBJ1-2	.	TRBD1	TGTGCCAGCAGCTCCCTCGAGGGGGCAGGGTACTATGGCTACACCTTC	CASSSLEGAGYYGYTF
TRBV20-1	TRBJ1-2	.	.	TGCAGTGCTAGTGAGGCAGGCCCCTATGGCTACACCTTC	CSASEAGPYGYTF
TRBV24-1	TRBJ2-1	.	.	TGTGCCACCAGTGATGTCTCGTGGGGAAATGAGCAGTTCTTC	CATSDVSWGNEQFF
TRBV5-1	TRBJ2-2	.	TRBD2	TGCGCCAGCAGCGCCGGGACTAGCGACACCGGGGAGCTGTTTTTT	CASSAGTSDTGELFF
TRBV10-3	TRBJ2-7	.	.	TGTGCCATCAGTGACGGCAGCTCCTACGAGCAGTACTTC	CAISDGSSYEQYF
TRBV19	TRBJ1-2	.	.	TGTGCCAGTAGTATTGGGGCCCACAGGGTTTATGGCTACACCTTC	CASSIGAHRVYGYTF
TRBV7-2	TRBJ1-1	.	.	TGTGCCAGCAGCCACTTACAGGGGAACACTGAAGCTTTCTTT	CASSHLQGNTEAFF
TRBV9	TRBJ2-3	.	TRBD2	TGTGCCAGCAGCGCAGGGACTAGCGGGATTCTAGATACGCAGTATTTT	CASSAGTSGILDTQYF
TRBV6-1	TRBJ2-1	.	TRBD2	TGTGCCAGCAGTGACACTAGCGGCCACGGTGAGCAGTTCTTC	CASSDTSGHGEQFF
TRBV10-3	TRBJ2-3	.	TRBD1	TGTGCCATCAGTGAGGGGATCGGGACAGAGACGCAGTATTTT	CAISEGIGTETQYF
TRBV6-5	TRBJ2-1	.	.	TGTGCCAGCAGTTACGCCGGGACTGTCTCCTACAATGAGCAGTTCTTC	CASSYAGTVSYNEQFF
TRBV5-1	TRBJ1-2	once	.	TGCGCCAGCAGCCCGGAACAGGGTGTAGGCTATGGCTACACCTTC	CASSPEQGVGYGYTF
TRBV6-6	TRBJ1-5	.	.	TGTGCCAGCGGGGGCGGGAATCAGCCCCAGCATTTT	CASGGGNQPQHF
TRBV9	TRBJ2-3	.	.	TGTGCCAGCAGCGCTTTCCAGGGGGGGAATGCAGATACGCAGTATTTT	CASSAFQGGNADTQYF
TRBV6-2/TRBV6-3	TRBJ2-1	.	TRBD1	TGTGCCAGCAGTTACGTGGGACAGGGTTACAATGAGCAGTTCTTC	CASSYVGQGYNEQFF
TRBV7-6	TRBJ1-1	.	.	TGTGCCAGCAGCCCTAGGACGGCGAACACTGAAGCTTTCTTT	CASSPRTANTEAFF
TRBV6-5	TRBJ2-3	.	TRBD1	TGTGCCAGCAGTAAACAGGGGAACACAGATACGCAGTATTTT	CASSKQGNTDTQYF
TRBV6-6	TRBJ1-6	.	TRBD1	TGTGCCAGCAGATCCCGGGACAGGGGGTATTCACCCCTCCACTTT	CASRSRDRGYSPLHF
TRBV7-9	TRBJ1-3	.	.	TGTGCCAGCAGCCGTGGGACTCCGACGCCGGGAAACACCATATATTTT	CASSRGTPTPGNTIYF
TRBV10-1	TRBJ1-2	.	.	TGCGCCAGCAGCCTGGACTCTAACTATGGCTACACCTTC	CASSLDSNYGYTF
TRBV12-5	TRBJ2-1	.	TRBD2	TGTGCTAGTGGTTTGACTAGCGGGAGTCTTAATGAGCAGTTCTTC	CASGLTSGSLNEQFF
TRBV16	TRBJ2-3	.	.	TGTGCCAGCAGCCAAAATCCGGGAAGCACAGATACGCAGTATTTT	CASSQNPGSTDTQYF
TRBV6-5	TRBJ1-1	.	.	TGTGCCAGCAGCCTTCCCGACAGCCGTGAAGCTTTCTTT	CASSLPDSREAFF
TRBV2	TRBJ1-5	.	.	TGTGCCAGCAGCCTAGGAAAAGGGGGCAATCAGCCCCAGCATTTT	CASSLGKGGNQPQHF
TRBV19	TRBJ2-5	.	TRBD2	TGTGCCAGTAGTATAGCCGGGACTAGCGGGAGGAAAGAGACCCAGTACTTC	CASSIAGTSGRKETQYF
TRBV18	TRBJ2-7	.	.	TGTGCCAGCTCCCGAGATCGGAGCTCCTACGAGCAGTACTTC	CASSRDRSSYEQYF